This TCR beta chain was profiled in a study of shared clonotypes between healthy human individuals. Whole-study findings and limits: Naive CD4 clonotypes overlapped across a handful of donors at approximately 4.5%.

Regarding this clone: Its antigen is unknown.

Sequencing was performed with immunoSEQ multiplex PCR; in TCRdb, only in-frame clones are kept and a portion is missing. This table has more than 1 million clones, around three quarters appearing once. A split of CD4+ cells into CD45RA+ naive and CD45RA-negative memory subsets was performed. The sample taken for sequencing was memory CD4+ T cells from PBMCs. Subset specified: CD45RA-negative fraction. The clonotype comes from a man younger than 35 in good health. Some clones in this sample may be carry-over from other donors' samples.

The CDR3 loop reads CASSASSGRYEQYF. CDR3 in DNA: TGTGCCAGTAGTGCCTCCTCAGGCAGGTACGAGCAGTACTTC. The chain recombines TRBV19 with TRBJ2-7; D is unclear. Looked up from germline, CDR1 is LNHDA and CDR2 is SQIVND (reference sequence). CDR3 length equals 14 residues. The V and J ends lost 5 bases and 4 bases respectively, with 15 bases between them.